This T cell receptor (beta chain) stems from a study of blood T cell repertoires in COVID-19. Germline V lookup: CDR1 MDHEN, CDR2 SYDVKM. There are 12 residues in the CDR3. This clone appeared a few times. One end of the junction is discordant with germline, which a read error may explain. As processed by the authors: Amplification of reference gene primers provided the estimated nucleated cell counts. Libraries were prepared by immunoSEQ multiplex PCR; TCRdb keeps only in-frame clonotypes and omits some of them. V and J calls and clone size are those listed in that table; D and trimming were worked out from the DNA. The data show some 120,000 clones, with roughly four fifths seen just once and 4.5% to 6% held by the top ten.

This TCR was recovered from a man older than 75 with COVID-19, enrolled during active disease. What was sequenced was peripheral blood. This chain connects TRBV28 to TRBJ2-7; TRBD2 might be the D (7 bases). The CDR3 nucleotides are TGTGCCAGCAGTTTAAACACAGGGAGGGCAGGTTTC. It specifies CASSLNTGRAGF.